In its sample, the clone carrying this TCR beta chain was seen a few times. All sequencing subjects had displayed CD8+CD57+ cell expansion on flow cytometry. Patient blood was sampled before any therapy had been received. Trimming cost V 2 bases and J 15 bases, with 14 bases left between them. This CDR3 comprises 12 residues. Looked up from germline, CDR1 is WNHNN and CDR2 is SYGVQD (reference sequence). These data are taken from a study of CD8+CD57+ T cells in acquired aplastic anemia. Genomic DNA provided the template from which TCR beta VDJ and CDR3 profiles were obtained. TCRdb ran MiXCR on the reads and lists one entry per CDR3 protein. The profile shows about 160,000 distinct CDR3 sequences, less than 50% of them singletons.

V is TRBV10-1 and J is TRBJ1-3; D call uncertain. This receptor was obtained from a human donor with aplastic anemia. Sequenced input: sorted CD4+, CD8+, or CD8+CD57+ T cells (not recorded which) from PBMCs. The CDR3, as DNA: TGCGCCAGCAGTGAGGGTTCGAGCCCCAAATATTTT. Its translation: CASSEGSSPKYF.